This is a list of T cell receptor beta chains from one sample in a study of blood T cell repertoires in COVID-19. The data were produced by immunoSEQ multiplex PCR, yet TCRdb's version contains in-frame clones alone and is incomplete. There are 70,000 or so clones in the sample; 75% to 90% occur only once, and around 13% lies in the top ten. Material: peripheral blood. The receptors originated from a man over 45 with COVID-19, enrolled during active disease. CDR3s include the opening cysteine and the closing phenylalanine or tryptophan. D genes are given only for firm matches.

NA,TRBV12-3/TRBV12-4,TRBJ2-7,TGTGCCAGCAGTTTATTAGAGGCCTCCGAGCAGTACTTC,CASSLLEASEQYF
TRBD2,TRBV7-9,TRBJ2-2,TGTGCCAGCACCGCCCCAGGGACTAGCAGCACCGGGGAGCTGTTTTTT,CASTAPGTSSTGELFF
NA,TRBV27,TRBJ2-7,TGTGCCAGCAGTTTACAGGGAAGCTCCTACGAGCAGTACTTC,CASSLQGSSYEQYF
TRBD1,TRBV19,TRBJ2-4,TGTGCATCACACACCCAGGGACAGGGGGGAGATGGCATTCAGTACTTC,CASHTQGQGGDGIQYF
TRBD2,TRBV4-1,TRBJ2-7,TGCGCCAGCAGCCAAAGTGGGAGGGGAACCTACGAGCAGTACTTC,CASSQSGRGTYEQYF
NA,TRBV5-5,TRBJ1-5,TGTGCCAGCAGCTTAGGGGCAAACCAGAGGTATCAGCCCCAGCATTTT,CASSLGANQRYQPQHF
NA,TRBV5-6,TRBJ2-7,TGTGCCAGCAGCTTGCCCCACTCCTACGAGCAGTACTTC,CASSLPHSYEQYF
TRBD1,TRBV5-1,TRBJ2-2,TGCGCCAGTAATTACAGGGGAGAAGACACCGGGGAGCTGTTTTTT,CASNYRGEDTGELFF
TRBD2,TRBV7-3,TRBJ2-2,TGTGCCAGCAGCTTGGGGACTAGCGGGACAAATGGCGGGGAGCTGTTTTTT,CASSLGTSGTNGGELFF
TRBD1,TRBV9,TRBJ2-7,TGTGCCAGCAGCACCGGACAGGGAACCTACGAGCAGTACTTC,CASSTGQGTYEQYF